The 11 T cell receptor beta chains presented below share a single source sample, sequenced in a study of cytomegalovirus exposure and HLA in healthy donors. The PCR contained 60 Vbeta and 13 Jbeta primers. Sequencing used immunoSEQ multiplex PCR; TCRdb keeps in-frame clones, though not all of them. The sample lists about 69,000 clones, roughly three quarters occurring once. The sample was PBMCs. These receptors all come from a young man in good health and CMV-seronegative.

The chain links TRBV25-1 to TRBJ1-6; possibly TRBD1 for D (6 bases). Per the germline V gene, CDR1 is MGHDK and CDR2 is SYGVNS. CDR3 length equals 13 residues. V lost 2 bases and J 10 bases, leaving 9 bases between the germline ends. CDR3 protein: CASSEVGGSPLHF. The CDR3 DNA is TGTGCCAGCAGTGAAGTTGGGGGCTCACCCCTCCACTTT.

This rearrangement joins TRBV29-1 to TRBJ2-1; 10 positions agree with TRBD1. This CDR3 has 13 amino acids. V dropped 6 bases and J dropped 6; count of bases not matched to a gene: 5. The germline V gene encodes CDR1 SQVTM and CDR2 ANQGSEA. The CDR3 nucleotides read TGCAGCGTGGGTGGGACAGGGGCCAATGAGCAGTTCTTC. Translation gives CSVGGTGANEQFF.

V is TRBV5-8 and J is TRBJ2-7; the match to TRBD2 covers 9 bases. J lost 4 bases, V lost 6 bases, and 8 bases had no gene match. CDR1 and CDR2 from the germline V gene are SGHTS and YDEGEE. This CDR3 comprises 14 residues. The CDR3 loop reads CASIPRGGIYEQYV. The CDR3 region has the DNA TGTGCCAGCATACCGCGGGGGGGGATTTACGAGCAGTACGTC.

The CDR3: CASSTASGGPQETQYF. Here the CDR3 DNA reads TGCGCCAGCAGCACCGCTAGCGGGGGACCCCAAGAGACCCAGTACTTC. The rearrangement links TRBV5-1 to TRBJ2-5, with 10 bases aligning to TRBD2. The CDR3 consists of 16 residues. CDR1 and CDR2 (germline): SGHRS, YFSETQ. V trimming: 4 bases; J trimming: 1 base; junction bases outside the gene matches: 7. The whole variable domain, filled in from reference TRBV5-1 and TRBJ2-5, reads KAGVTQTPRYLIKTRGQQVTLSCSPISGHRSVSWYQQTPGQGLQFLFEYFSETQRNKGNFPGRFSGRQFSNSRSEMNVSTLELGDSALYLCASSTASGGPQETQYFGPGTRLLVL.

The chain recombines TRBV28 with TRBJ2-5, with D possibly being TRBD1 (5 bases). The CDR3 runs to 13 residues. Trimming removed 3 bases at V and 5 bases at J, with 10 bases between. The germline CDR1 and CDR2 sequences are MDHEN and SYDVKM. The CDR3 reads CASSFAGPETQYF. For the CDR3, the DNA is TGTGCCAGCAGTTTCGCAGGGCCGGAGACCCAGTACTTC.

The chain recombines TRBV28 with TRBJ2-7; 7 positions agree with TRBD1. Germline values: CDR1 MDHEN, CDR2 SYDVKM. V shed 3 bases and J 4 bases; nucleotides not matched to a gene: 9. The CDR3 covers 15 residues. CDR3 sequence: CASSFEGAIGYEQYF. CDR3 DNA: TGTGCCAGCAGTTTCGAGGGGGCAATAGGTTACGAGCAGTACTTC.

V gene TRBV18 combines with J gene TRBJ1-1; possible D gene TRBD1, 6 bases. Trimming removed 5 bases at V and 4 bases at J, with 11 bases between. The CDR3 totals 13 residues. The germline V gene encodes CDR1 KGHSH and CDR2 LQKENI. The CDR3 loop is CASSKEGGTEAFF. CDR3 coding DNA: TGTGCCAGCTCAAAAGAAGGGGGCACTGAAGCTTTCTTT. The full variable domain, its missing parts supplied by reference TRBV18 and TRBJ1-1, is NAGVMQNPRHLVRRRGQEARLRCSPMKGHSHVYWYRQLPEEGLKFMVYLQKENIIDESGMPKERFSAEFPKEGPSILRIQQVVRGDSAAYFCASSKEGGTEAFFGQGTRLTVV.

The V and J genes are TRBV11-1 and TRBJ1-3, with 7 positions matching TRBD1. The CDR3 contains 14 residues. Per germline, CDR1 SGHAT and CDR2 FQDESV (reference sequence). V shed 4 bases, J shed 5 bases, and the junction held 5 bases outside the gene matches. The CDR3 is CASSWDSKRNTIYF. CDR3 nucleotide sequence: TGTGCCAGCAGCTGGGACAGTAAGCGAAACACCATATATTTT.

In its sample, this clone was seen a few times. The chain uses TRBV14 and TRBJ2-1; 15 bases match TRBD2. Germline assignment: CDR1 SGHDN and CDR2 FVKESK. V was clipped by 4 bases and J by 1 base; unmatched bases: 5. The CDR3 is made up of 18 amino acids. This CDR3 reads CASSPGGLAGGSYNEQFF. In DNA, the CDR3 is TGTGCCAGCAGCCCAGGGGGACTAGCGGGGGGTTCCTACAATGAGCAGTTCTTC.

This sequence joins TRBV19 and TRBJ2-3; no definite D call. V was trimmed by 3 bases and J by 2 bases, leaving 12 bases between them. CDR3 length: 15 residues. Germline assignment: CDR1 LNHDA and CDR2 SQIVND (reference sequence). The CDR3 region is CASSIPGSLTDTQYF. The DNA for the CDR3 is TGTGCCAGTAGTATTCCGGGTTCACTCACAGATACGCAGTATTTT.

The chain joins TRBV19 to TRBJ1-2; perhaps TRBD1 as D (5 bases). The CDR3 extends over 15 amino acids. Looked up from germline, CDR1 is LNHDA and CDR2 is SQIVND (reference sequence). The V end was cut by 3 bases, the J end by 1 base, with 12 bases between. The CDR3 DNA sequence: TGTGCCAGTAGTATGGGGCAGATAATTAACTATGGCTACACCTTC. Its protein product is CASSMGQIINYGYTF.